The T cell receptor beta chain described here comes from a study of regulatory T cells in long-lasting Graves disease. Time point defined: newly diagnosed GD, antithyroid drugs for less than 3 months. Extracted PBMC RNA gave rise to the TCR library. This clonotype came up many times. The ends were cut back, 2 bases at V and 3 bases at J, with 7 bases in the middle. The CDR3 has 12 amino acids. Germline V gene data show CDR1 as SQVTM and CDR2 as ANQGSEA. Researchers made TCR beta libraries by using iRepertoire HTBI primers and running Arm-PCR on CDR3 regions. From the multiplex PCR reads, TCRdb called clonotypes with MiXCR, one entry per CDR3 protein. The sample lists some 560,000 distinct CDR3 sequences, about 15% occurring once. These data also formed part of another study, on T cells in Graves' hyperthyroidism and ophthalmopathy. That paper adds: The authors' 13 V-J model separated ophthalmopathy from stable hyperthyroidism.

The clonotype comes from a woman aged 35 to 59 with Graves disease. Sample: peripheral blood mononuclear cells (PBMCs), taken at new diagnosis, from a patient treated with antithyroid drugs. V is TRBV29-1 and J is TRBJ2-5, with D uncertain. In nucleotides, the CDR3 is TGCAGCGTTGAAAGGGCGAAAGAGACCCAGTACTTC. Protein sequence: CSVERAKETQYF. The variable domain in full, with the rest retrieved from reference TRBV29-1 and TRBJ2-5, is SAVISQKPSRDICQRGTSLTIQCQVDSQVTMMFWYRQQPGQSLTLIATANQGSEATYESGFVIDKFPISRPNLTFSTLTVSNMSPEDSSIYLCSVERAKETQYFGPGTRLLVL.